The 16 T cell receptor beta chains given below trace back to one sample, sequenced in a study of T cells after yellow fever vaccination. TCRdb fed the 5' RACE reads into MiXCR, producing one record per CDR3 protein. Among 100,000 to 150,000 distinct CDR3 sequences listed, over 8% were seen once. Here the sequenced sample was CD8+ T cells sorted from PBMCs, taken on the day of the yellow fever booster vaccination. These receptors originate from a man aged 18 to 29 who received the YFV17D yellow fever vaccine.

This chain joins TRBV20-1 and TRBJ2-1, with 8 bases fitting TRBD1. The germline gives CDR1 DFQATT, CDR2 SNEGSKA (reference sequence). The length of the CDR3 is 15 residues. After removal of 1 base from V and 8 bases from J, the junction contained 10 bases not matched to a gene. DNA for the CDR3: TGCAGTGCTAGAGTCGTGACAGGGGTGTTCTATGAGCAGTTCTTC. Residues: CSARVVTGVFYEQFF.

This clonotype was seen only a few times. This sequence joins TRBV6-2 or TRBV6-3 and TRBJ1-5; D is possibly TRBD1 (5 bases). Germline CDR1 is MNHEY and CDR2 is SVGEGT. The V end was cut by 5 bases, the J end by 5 bases, with 13 bases between. The CDR3 covers 14 residues. The CDR3 DNA sequence: TGTGCCAGCAGTCGGGGCCGGCGGGATCAGCCCCAGCATTTT. Translation gives CASSRGRRDQPQHF.

The chain recombines TRBV14 with TRBJ2-7; 13 positions match TRBD2. This CDR3 spans 15 amino acids. Germline V gives CDR1 SGHDN, CDR2 FVKESK. Losses at the gene ends were 5 bases for V and 0 bases for J; bases not matched to a gene: 1. CDR3 protein: CASSWTSGSSYEQYF. Here the CDR3 DNA reads TGTGCCAGCAGCTGGACTAGCGGGAGCTCCTACGAGCAGTACTTC. Drawing the rest from reference TRBV14 and TRBJ2-7, the complete variable domain is EAGVTQFPSHSVIEKGQTVTLRCDPISGHDNLYWYRRVMGKEIKFLLHFVKESKQDESGMPNNRFLAERTGGTYSTLKVQPAELEDSGVYFCASSWTSGSSYEQYFGPGTRLTVT.

The sample holds a few counts of this clonotype. This CDR3 reads CSASEERSPYEQYF. In DNA, the CDR3 is TGCAGTGCTAGTGAAGAACGGTCCCCCTACGAGCAGTACTTC. This chain links TRBV20-1 with TRBJ2-7; D unclear. Trimming cost V 3 bases and J 2 bases, with 14 bases left between them. This CDR3 has 14 residues. Germline V gene data show CDR1 as DFQATT and CDR2 as SNEGSKA (reference sequence).

This clonotype showed up just a few times. This chain joins TRBV3-1 and TRBJ2-7; D is possibly TRBD1 (8 bases). V was clipped by 4 bases and J by 5 bases, with 21 bases between them. CDR3 size: 16 residues. Germline CDR1 LGHDT, CDR2 YNNKEL (reference sequence). CDR3 DNA sequence: TGTGCCAGCAGCCTTATGGGGGGGGCGGACAGGGACGAGCAGTACTTC. Amino acid sequence: CASSLMGGADRDEQYF.

The chain carries TRBV5-5 and TRBJ2-1, with 11 bases lining up with TRBD2. CDR3 length: 15 amino acids. Germline CDR1 is SGHKS and CDR2 is YYEKEE (reference sequence). Trimming took 7 bases from V and 4 from J; bases not matched to a gene: 7. As DNA, the CDR3 is TGTGCCAGCCTGCGAGGGACTAGCGGTTACAATGAGCAGTTCTTC. This encodes CASLRGTSGYNEQFF.

This clonotype has just a few counts. The chain combines TRBV10-1 with TRBJ1-3; D unresolved. V was shortened by 0 bases and J by 3 bases, with 6 bases between the two germline ends. CDR1 is WNHNN and CDR2 is SYGVQD in the germline V gene (reference sequence). CDR3 size: 14 residues. CDR3: CASSESVVGNTIYF. The CDR3 bases are TGCGCCAGCAGTGAGTCGGTGGTTGGAAACACCATATATTTT.

The chain has TRBV19 and TRBJ2-3; D is undetermined. The germline V gene encodes CDR1 LNHDA and CDR2 SQIVND (reference sequence). The length of the CDR3 is 13 residues. With 1 base removed from V and 1 base from J, the gap between germline ends came to 3 bases. The chain's CDR3 is CASSIVRTDTQYF. DNA of the CDR3: TGTGCCAGTAGTATAGTTCGCACAGATACGCAGTATTTT.

A few counts support this clonotype. The genes are TRBV6-2 or TRBV6-3 and TRBJ2-2, with a possible D match to TRBD2 (6 bases). Trimming took off 4 bases at V and 6 bases at J, with 9 bases between the two ends. Germline CDR1 reads MNHEY; CDR2 reads SVGEGT. This CDR3 comprises 13 residues. The CDR3: CASSLAGPGELFF. CDR3 DNA sequence: TGTGCCAGCAGTTTGGCGGGGCCCGGGGAGCTGTTTTTT.

This clonotype was counted many times. The chain carries TRBV12-3 or TRBV12-4 and TRBJ2-3; TRBD2 matches 8 bases. This CDR3 comprises 15 residues. V lost 2 bases and J lost 2; bases outside the gene matches: 3. The CDR3 nucleotides are TGTGCCAGCAGTTTATTAGCGGGGTACACAGATACGCAGTATTTT. Protein sequence: CASSLLAGYTDTQYF.

The chain uses TRBV6-5 and TRBJ2-4; 8 bases agree with TRBD2. Germline loops: CDR1 MNHEY, CDR2 SVGAGI. The CDR3 sequence is 12 residues long. CDR3 in DNA: TGTGTTTCGGGGGGGCCCAAAAACATTCAGTACTTC. Translation: CVSGGPKNIQYF.

In regard to this clonotype: Compared with germline, one end of the junction differs, possibly owing to a read error. The rearrangement uses TRBV20-1 and TRBJ1-1; perhaps TRBD1 as D (5 bases). The CDR3 has 12 residues. Germline CDR1 reads DFQATT; CDR2 reads SNEGSKA (reference sequence). CDR3 residues: CSAREGETDLCW. In nucleotides, the CDR3 is TGCAGTGCTAGAGAGGGGGAGACAGACCTATGTTGG.

This clonotype showed up many times. CDR3 DNA: TGCGCCAGCAGCTTCAGGGTGTCGACTGAAGCTTTCTTT. As protein: CASSFRVSTEAFF. The J gene is TRBJ1-1, the V gene TRBV5-1; tentatively, D is TRBD1 (5 bases). The V gene lost 2 bases and the J gene lost 5 bases, with 10 bases spanning the gap. Germline V gives CDR1 SGHRS, CDR2 YFSETQ. The CDR3 is made up of 13 amino acids.

This clonotype has only a few counts. The chain has TRBV9 and TRBJ2-3; D not resolved. The CDR3 is 14 amino acids. V was shortened by 4 bases and J by 2 bases, with 11 bases between the two germline ends. Germline values: CDR1 SGDLS, CDR2 YYNGEE. The CDR3 DNA reads TGTGCCAGCAGCCCCTGGGGTTCCACAGATACGCAGTATTTT. This gives the protein CASSPWGSTDTQYF.

The chain links TRBV15 to TRBJ1-1; maybe TRBD1 (5 bases). The CDR3 is made up of 12 amino acids. Trimming cost V 3 bases and J 7 bases, with 9 bases left between them. Germline CDR1 is LNHNV and CDR2 is YYDKDF (reference sequence). CDR3 nucleotide sequence: TGTGCCACCAGCAGCCCGAGGGGTGAAGCTTTCTTT. This codes for CATSSPRGEAFF.

The chain carries TRBV27 and TRBJ2-1; 11 bases are shared with TRBD2. The CDR3 sequence is 16 residues long. J lost 7 bases, V lost 5 bases, and 10 bases had no gene match. CDR1 MNHEY and CDR2 SMNVEV come from the germline V gene (reference sequence). CDR3 in DNA: TGTGCCAGCAGTCCAACATCGACTAGCGGGGCAAATGAGCAGTTCTTC. It translates to CASSPTSTSGANEQFF.